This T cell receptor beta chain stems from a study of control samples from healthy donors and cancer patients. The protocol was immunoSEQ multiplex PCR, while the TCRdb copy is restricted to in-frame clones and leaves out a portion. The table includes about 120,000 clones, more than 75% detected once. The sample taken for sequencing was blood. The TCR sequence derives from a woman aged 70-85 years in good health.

In DNA, the CDR3 is TGCAGCGTAACAGGCGTAAGTCCAGATACGCAGTATTTT. Translating it yields CSVTGVSPDTQYF. The chain combines TRBV29-1 with TRBJ2-3; a possible D gene is TRBD1 (5 bases). The CDR3 contains 13 residues. Germline V gene sequence: CDR1 SQVTM, CDR2 ANQGSEA. Trimming removed 6 bases from V and 4 bases from J, with 14 bases in between.